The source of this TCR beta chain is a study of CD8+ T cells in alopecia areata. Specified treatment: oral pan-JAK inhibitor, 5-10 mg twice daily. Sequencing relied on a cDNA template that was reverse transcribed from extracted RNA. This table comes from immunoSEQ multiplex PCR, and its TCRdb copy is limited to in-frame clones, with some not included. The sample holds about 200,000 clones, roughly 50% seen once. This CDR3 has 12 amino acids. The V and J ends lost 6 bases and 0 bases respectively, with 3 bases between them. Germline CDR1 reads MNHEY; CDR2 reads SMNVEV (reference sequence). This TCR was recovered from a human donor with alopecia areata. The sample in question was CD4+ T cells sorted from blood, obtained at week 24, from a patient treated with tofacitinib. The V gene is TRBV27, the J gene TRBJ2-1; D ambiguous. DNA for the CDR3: TGTGCCAGCAGGGGCTCCTACAATGAGCAGTTCTTC. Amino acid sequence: CASRGSYNEQFF.